This passage covers 6 T cell receptor beta chains from one sample sequenced in a study of CD8+ T cells in alopecia areata. Noted treatment: oral pan-JAK inhibitor, 5-10 mg twice daily. TCR sequencing used cDNA made by reverse transcription of extracted RNA. Profiling relied on immunoSEQ multiplex PCR, and the TCRdb table lists in-frame clones only, not all of them. The table has more than 150,000 clones, 55% to 70% seen once; the top ten hold less than 4%. The sample was CD4+ T cells sorted from blood, taken at week 4, from a patient treated with tofacitinib. Receptor source: a human donor with alopecia areata.

V gene TRBV6-5 combines with J gene TRBJ2-2; no clear D gene. V was trimmed by 3 bases and J by 9 bases, leaving 14 bases between them. The CDR3 has 14 amino acids. Germline V gives CDR1 MNHEY, CDR2 SVGAGI. DNA of the CDR3: TGTGCCAGCAGTTATAATCGCAGGACCTGGGAGCTGTTTTTT. Its translation: CASSYNRRTWELFF.

V is TRBV5-1 and J is TRBJ2-2; D is perhaps TRBD2 (5 bases). V shed 2 bases and J shed 0 bases, with 8 bases lying between them. Germline V lookup: CDR1 SGHRS, CDR2 YFSETQ. CDR3 length: 15 residues. This CDR3 is CASSFGDTNTGELFF. The CDR3 nucleotides read TGCGCCAGCAGCTTCGGGGATACGAACACCGGGGAGCTGTTTTTT. Together with reference TRBV5-1 and TRBJ2-2, the CDR3 gives the full variable domain: KAGVTQTPRYLIKTRGQQVTLSCSPISGHRSVSWYQQTPGQGLQFLFEYFSETQRNKGNFPGRFSGRQFSNSRSEMNVSTLELGDSALYLCASSFGDTNTGELFFGEGSRLTVL.

V usage is TRBV7-6 and J usage is TRBJ2-2, with 7 bases that match TRBD1. V gave up 0 bases and J gave up 0 bases; unmatched junction bases: 1. Germline V gene data show CDR1 as SGHVS and CDR2 as FNYEAQ. This CDR3 region has 16 residues. The CDR3 DNA reads TGTGCCAGCAGCTTAGCCGGGACAGCGAACACCGGGGAGCTGTTTTTT. Protein: CASSLAGTANTGELFF.

This clone was seen a handful of times. CDR3 region: CASSLRDHYGYTF. The CDR3, as DNA: TGCGCCAGCAGCTTGCGGGACCACTATGGCTACACCTTC. The chain has TRBV5-1 and TRBJ1-2, with a weak D call TRBD1 (5 bases). Per the germline V gene, CDR1 is SGHRS and CDR2 is YFSETQ. Trimming cost V 1 base and J 3 bases, with 7 bases left between them. There are 13 residues in the CDR3.

The chain couples TRBV5-1 to TRBJ1-6; D is possibly TRBD1 (5 bases). V was shortened by 3 bases and J by 6 bases, with 16 bases between the two germline ends. CDR3 size: 16 residues. Germline values: CDR1 SGHRS, CDR2 YFSETQ. This CDR3 reads CASSYRGTPSNSPLHF. The CDR3 bases are TGCGCCAGCAGCTACCGGGGCACCCCATCTAATTCACCCCTCCACTTT.

The rearrangement joins TRBV6-6 to TRBJ1-2; TRBD1 agrees at 8 bases. Losses at the gene ends were 7 bases for V and 7 bases for J; bases not matched to a gene: 5. This CDR3 has 12 residues. Germline V gene lookup returns CDR1 MNHNY and CDR2 SVGAGI (reference sequence). The CDR3 DNA follows: TGTGCCAGCACCCACAGGGGGGTTGGCTACACCTTC. Amino acid sequence: CASTHRGVGYTF.